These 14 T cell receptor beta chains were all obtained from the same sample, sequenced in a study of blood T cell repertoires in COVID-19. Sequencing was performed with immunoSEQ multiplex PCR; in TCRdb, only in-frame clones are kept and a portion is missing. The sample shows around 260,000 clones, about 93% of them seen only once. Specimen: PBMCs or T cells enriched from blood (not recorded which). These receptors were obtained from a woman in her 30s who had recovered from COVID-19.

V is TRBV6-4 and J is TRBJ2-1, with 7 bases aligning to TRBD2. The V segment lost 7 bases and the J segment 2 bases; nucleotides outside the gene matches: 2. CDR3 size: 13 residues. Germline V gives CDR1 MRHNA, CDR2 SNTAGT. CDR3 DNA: TGTGCCAGCAAGGGAGGGCCCTACAATGAGCAGTTCTTC. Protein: CASKGGPYNEQFF.

CDR3 amino acids: CASSRDRASNQPQHF. The CDR3 DNA reads as TGTGCCAGCAGTCGCGACAGGGCCAGCAATCAGCCCCAGCATTTT. The chain uses TRBV6-5 and TRBJ1-5, with 7 bases aligning to TRBD1. The V gene's germline CDR1 is MNHEY and CDR2 SVGAGI. The CDR3 extends over 15 amino acids. Trimming cost V 5 bases and J 1 base; bases outside gene matches: 5.

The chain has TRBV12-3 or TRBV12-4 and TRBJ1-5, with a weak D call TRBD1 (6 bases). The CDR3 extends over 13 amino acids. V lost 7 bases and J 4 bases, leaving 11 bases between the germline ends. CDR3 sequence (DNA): TGTGCCAGCACGCTTCAGGGGAATCAGCCCCAGCATTTT. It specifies CASTLQGNQPQHF.

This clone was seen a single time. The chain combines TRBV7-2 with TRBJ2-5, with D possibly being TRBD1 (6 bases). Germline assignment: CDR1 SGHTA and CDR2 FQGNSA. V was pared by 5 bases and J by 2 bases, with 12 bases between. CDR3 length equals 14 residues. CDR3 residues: CASSIDRRQETQYF. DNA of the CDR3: TGTGCCAGCAGCATCGACAGGAGACAAGAGACCCAGTACTTC.

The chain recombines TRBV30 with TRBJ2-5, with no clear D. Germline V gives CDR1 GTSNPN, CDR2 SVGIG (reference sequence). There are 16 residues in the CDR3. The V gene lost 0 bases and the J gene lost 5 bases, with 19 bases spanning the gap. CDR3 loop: CAWSVPRPGLEETQYF. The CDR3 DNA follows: TGTGCCTGGAGTGTACCCAGGCCAGGCCTCGAGGAGACCCAGTACTTC.

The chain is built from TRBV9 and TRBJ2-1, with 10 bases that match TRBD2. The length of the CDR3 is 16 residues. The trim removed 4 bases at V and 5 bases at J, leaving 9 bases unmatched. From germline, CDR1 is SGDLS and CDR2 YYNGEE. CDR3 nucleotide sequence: TGTGCCAGCAGCTCTCACGGACTAGCGGACAACAATGAGCAGTTCTTC. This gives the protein CASSSHGLADNNEQFF.

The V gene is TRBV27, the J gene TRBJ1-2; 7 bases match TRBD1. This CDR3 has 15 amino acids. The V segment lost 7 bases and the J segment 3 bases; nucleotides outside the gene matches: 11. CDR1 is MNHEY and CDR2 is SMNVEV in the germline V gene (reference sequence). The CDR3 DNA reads TGTGCCAGCAAAAATCCGGGACAGAGGGACTATGGCTACACCTTC. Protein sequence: CASKNPGQRDYGYTF.

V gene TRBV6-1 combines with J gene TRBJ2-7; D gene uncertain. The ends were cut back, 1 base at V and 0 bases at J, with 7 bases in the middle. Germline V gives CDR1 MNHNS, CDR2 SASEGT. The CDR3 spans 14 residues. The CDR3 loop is CASSEDIYSYEQYF. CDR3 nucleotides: TGTGCCAGCAGTGAAGACATATACTCCTACGAGCAGTACTTC.

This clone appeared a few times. The CDR3 loop is CASSSGQGNQPQHF. CDR3 bases: TGTGCCAGCAGCTCAGGACAGGGCAATCAGCCCCAGCATTTT. The gene calls are TRBV7-6 and TRBJ1-5; 7 positions agree with TRBD1. The germline gives CDR1 SGHVS, CDR2 FNYEAQ. V gave up 4 bases and J gave up 2 bases; unmatched junction bases: 2. The CDR3 sequence is 14 residues long.

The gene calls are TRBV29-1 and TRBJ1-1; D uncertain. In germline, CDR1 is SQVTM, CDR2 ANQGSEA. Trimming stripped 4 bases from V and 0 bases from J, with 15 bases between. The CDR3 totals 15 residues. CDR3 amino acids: CSVGSLGALNTEAFF. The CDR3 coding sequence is TGCAGCGTTGGCTCGCTAGGAGCCCTGAACACTGAAGCTTTCTTT.

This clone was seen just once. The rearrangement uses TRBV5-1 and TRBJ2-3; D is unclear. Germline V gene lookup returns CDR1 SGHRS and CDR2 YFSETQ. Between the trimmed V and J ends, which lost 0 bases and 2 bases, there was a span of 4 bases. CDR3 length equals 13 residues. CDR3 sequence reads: CASSLDNTDTQYF. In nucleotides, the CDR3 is TGCGCCAGCAGCTTGGACAACACAGATACGCAGTATTTT.

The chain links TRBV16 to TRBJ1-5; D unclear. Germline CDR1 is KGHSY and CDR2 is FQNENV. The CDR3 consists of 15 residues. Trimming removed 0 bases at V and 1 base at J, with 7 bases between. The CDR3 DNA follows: TGTGCCAGCAGCCAATCCGAGGAGAGCAATCAGCCCCAGCATTTT. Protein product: CASSQSEESNQPQHF.

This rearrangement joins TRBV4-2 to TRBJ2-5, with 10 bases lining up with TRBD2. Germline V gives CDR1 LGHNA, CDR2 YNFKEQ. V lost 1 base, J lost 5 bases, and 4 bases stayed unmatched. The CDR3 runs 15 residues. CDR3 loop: CASSQASGSAETQYF. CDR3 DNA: TGTGCCAGCAGCCAAGCTAGCGGGAGCGCCGAGACCCAGTACTTC.

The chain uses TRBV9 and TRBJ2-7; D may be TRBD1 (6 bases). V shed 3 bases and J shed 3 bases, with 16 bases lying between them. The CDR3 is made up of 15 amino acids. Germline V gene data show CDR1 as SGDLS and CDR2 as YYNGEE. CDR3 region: CASSGPGTWDYEQYF. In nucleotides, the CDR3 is TGTGCCAGCAGCGGCCCTGGGACATGGGACTACGAGCAGTACTTC.